These T cell receptor beta chains were read from a single sample in a study of Ad26.COV2.S vaccination and SARS-CoV-2 variants. Only in-frame clones appear in the TCRdb table, and some are missing; sequencing was by immunoSEQ multiplex PCR. Of around 350,000 clones in the sample, 70% to 90% were seen once. Sample: peripheral blood, taken in a trial of Ad26.COV2.S vaccine versus placebo. Source of these receptors: a person aged 18-65 years who received the Ad26.COV2.S COVID-19 vaccine or a placebo. CDR3s include the opening cysteine and the closing phenylalanine or tryptophan. Each record gives: clone size, J gene, V gene, D gene, CDR3 protein, CDR3 DNA. The D gene is left open where the match is weak. Clone size is stated in some rows and not others, as once, few, many or a class when expanded.

once	TRBJ1-6	TRBV4-3	TRBD1	CASSWTGNSPLHF	TGCGCCAGCAGCTGGACAGGGAATTCACCCCTCCACTTT
-	TRBJ2-7	TRBV27	-	CASTGQSSYEQYF	TGTGCCAGCACCGGACAGTCGTCCTACGAGCAGTACTTC
-	TRBJ1-6	TRBV9	-	CASSVNDGDSPLHF	TGTGCCAGCAGCGTAAATGACGGAGATTCACCCCTCCACTTT
-	TRBJ1-6	TRBV18	-	CASSPGDSPLHF	TGTGCCAGCTCCCCGGGCGATTCACCCCTCCACTTT
-	TRBJ1-4	TRBV6-5	-	CASSPYRANEKLFF	TGTGCCAGCAGTCCTTATAGGGCTAATGAAAAACTGTTTTTT
-	TRBJ1-5	TRBV7-9	-	CASSSSSVDLIQPQHF	TGTGCCAGCAGCTCGTCCTCAGTGGACCTCATTCAGCCCCAGCATTTT
many	TRBJ2-3	TRBV15	TRBD2	CATRGLAARTDTQYF	TGTGCCACCAGGGGACTAGCGGCACGCACAGATACGCAGTATTTT
-	TRBJ2-7	TRBV28	-	CASSFSYEQYF	TGTGCCAGCAGTTTCTCCTACGAGCAGTACTTC
-	TRBJ2-7	TRBV7-2	TRBD2	CASSFRGRGSYEQYF	TGTGCCAGCAGCTTCCGGGGGAGGGGCTCCTACGAGCAGTACTTC
once	TRBJ2-5	TRBV6-2/TRBV6-3	-	CASSYLAIQETQYF	TGTGCCAGCAGTTATTTGGCGATCCAAGAGACCCAGTACTTC
once	TRBJ2-5	TRBV7-2	-	CASSLAGGRETQYF	TGTGCCAGCAGCTTAGCTGGGGGGCGGGAGACCCAGTACTTC
-	TRBJ2-7	TRBV20-1	TRBD2	CSASSGRIYEQYF	TGCAGTGCAAGTAGCGGGAGGATCTACGAGCAGTACTTC